This T cell receptor beta chain was captured in a study of vaccination and CD4 T cells after COVID-19. Background on the study: Cells were stimulated with overlapping spike peptide pools from SARS-CoV-2, HCoV-NL63, HCoV-OC43 and HCoV-229E. Findings of the study overall: The study sampled relatively few convalescent patients and omitted early post-infection timepoints. Convalescent patients' vaccine-specific clones were spike mono-reactive in 304 of 307 cases.

As to treatment: approximately 10-day PBMC culture with coronavirus spike peptide pools or control peptides (ViraFEST assay). Details on this clonotype: As yet, its antigen is unknown.

Cultured CD4+ T-cell DNA underwent Oncomine TCR Beta short-read sequencing. Cultures of CD4+ T cells served as the source for extracting genomic DNA. TCRdb recomputed calls from the PCR reads with MiXCR, one row per CDR3 protein. Of about 10,000 distinct CDR3 sequences listed, 48% are singletons. Germline V gene lookup returns CDR1 SGHTA and CDR2 FQGNSA. V dropped 2 bases and J dropped 0 bases, with 8 bases sitting between them. This CDR3 contains 15 residues. Sequenced input: CD4+ T cells from blood, cultured in vitro. The chain joins TRBV7-2 to TRBJ2-1; maybe TRBD1 (5 bases). The sequence was collected from a human donor who had recovered from COVID-19. The CDR3 sequence: CASSLRQSSYNEQFF. CDR3 in DNA: TGTGCCAGCAGCTTACGACAGAGCTCCTACAATGAGCAGTTCTTC.